The clone carrying this T cell receptor beta chain was counted between two and nine times. The antigen remains unidentified. As to time point: pre-sensitization, week 0. Treatment indicated: therapeutic diphenylcyclopropenone sensitization with weekly scalp DPC. Venepuncture was done earlier than the placement of each patch test. This sample stems from a study of human T cells and chemical hapten exposure. At the level of the study: The patch tests put 0.01% DPC on the skin of the upper back and were read 6 days later.

TCRdb re-analysed the RACE reads in MiXCR, keeping a single row per CDR3 protein. The repertoire holds 350,000 to 450,000 distinct CDR3 sequences, with roughly 4.6% as singletons. Whole-study results and caveats: TCRs above 1 in 1000 frequency did not change with DPC sensitization.

Trimming pared 5 bases from V and 4 bases from J, leaving 16 bases between. Germline V gene data show CDR1 as MNHEY and CDR2 as SMNVEV (reference sequence). The CDR3 spans 15 residues. Sequencing was performed on whole blood, taken in connection with sensitization to the hapten diphenylcyclopropenone (DPC). The receptor's source is a woman aged 45-59 years with alopecia areata. Some clones in this sample may be carry-over from other donors' samples. The rearrangement joins TRBV27 to TRBJ2-3; possibly TRBD1 for D (8 bases). Here the CDR3 DNA reads TGTGCCAGCAGTCCTTGGACAGGGAGGGCAGATACGCAGTATTTT. It translates to CASSPWTGRADTQYF.